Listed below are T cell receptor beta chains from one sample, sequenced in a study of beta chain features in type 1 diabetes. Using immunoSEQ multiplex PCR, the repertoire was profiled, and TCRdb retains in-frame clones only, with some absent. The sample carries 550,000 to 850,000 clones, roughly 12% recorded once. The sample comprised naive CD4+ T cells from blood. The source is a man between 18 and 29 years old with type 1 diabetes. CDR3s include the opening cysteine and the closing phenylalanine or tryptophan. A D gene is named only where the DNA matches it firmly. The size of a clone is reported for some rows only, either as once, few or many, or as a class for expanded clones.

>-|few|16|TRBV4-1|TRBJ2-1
TGCGCCAGCAGCCAAGCCCGGCTAGCTGTGTACAATGAGCAGTTCTTC
CASSQARLAVYNEQFF
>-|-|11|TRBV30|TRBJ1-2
TGTGCCAGTGACCGACTCTATGGCTACACCTTC
CASDRLYGYTF
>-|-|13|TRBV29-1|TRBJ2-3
TGCAGCGTTGAAACAGGGAGAACAGATACGCAGTATTTT
CSVETGRTDTQYF
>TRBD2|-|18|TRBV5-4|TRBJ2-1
TGTGCCAGCAGCTTGGCGGGACTAGCGGGGGGCTCCTACAATGAGCAGTTCTTC
CASSLAGLAGGSYNEQFF
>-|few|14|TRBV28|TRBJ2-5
TGTGCCACCAGGCCTGATTCGTACCAAGAGACCCAGTACTTC
CATRPDSYQETQYF
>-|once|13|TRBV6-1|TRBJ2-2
TGTGCCATCAGTTTCCAGGGGAGCGGGGAGCTGTTTTTT
CAISFQGSGELFF
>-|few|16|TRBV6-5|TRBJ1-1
TGTGCCAGCAGTTACTCTCGGGGGGCAACTAACACTGAAGCTTTCTTT
CASSYSRGATNTEAFF
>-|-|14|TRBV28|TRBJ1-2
TGTGCCAGCAGCTCGGCCACTACTCTCTATGGCTACACCTTC
CASSSATTLYGYTF
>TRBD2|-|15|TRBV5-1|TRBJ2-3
TGCGCCAGCAGCTTAGGGACTAGCGGCACAGATACGCAGTATTTT
CASSLGTSGTDTQYF
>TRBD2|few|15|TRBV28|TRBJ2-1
TGTGCCAGCACTTTAGGCGGGGGGAACTACAATGAGCAGTTCTTC
CASTLGGGNYNEQFF
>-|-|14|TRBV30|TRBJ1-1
TGTGCCTGGATAAGTATTTCGGGGGCAGGTGAAGCTTTCTTT
CAWISISGAGEAFF
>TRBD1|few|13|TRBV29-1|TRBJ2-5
TGCAGCGTCAGCAGGGGGCTCCAAGAGACCCAGTACTTC
CSVSRGLQETQYF
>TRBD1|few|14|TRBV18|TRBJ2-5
TGTGCCAGCGCAGGACAGGGGGCCGGCGAGACCCAGTACTTC
CASAGQGAGETQYF
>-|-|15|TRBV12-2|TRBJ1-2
TGTGCAAGTCGCTTAGGACCTCAAAGAGGTGGCGGCTACACCTTC
CASRLGPQRGGGYTF
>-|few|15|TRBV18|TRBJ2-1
TGTGCCAGCTCACCATTAACTAGTCCCGCCAATGAGCAGTTCTTC
CASSPLTSPANEQFF
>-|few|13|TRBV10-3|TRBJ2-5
TGTGCCATCAGCCAGGGGAGGGGAGAGACCCAGTACTTC
CAISQGRGETQYF
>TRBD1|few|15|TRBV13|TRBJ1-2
TGTGCCAGCAGCTCCCAGGGGGCAGGACTCTATGGCTACACCTTC
CASSSQGAGLYGYTF
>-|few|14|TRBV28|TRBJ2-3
TGTGCCTCGACCGGGGGGCGCGCCTCCGATACGCAGTATTTT
CASTGGRASDTQYF
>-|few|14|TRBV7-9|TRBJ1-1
TGTGCCAGCAGCCAACCAGGGAAGAACACTGAAGCTTTCTTT
CASSQPGKNTEAFF
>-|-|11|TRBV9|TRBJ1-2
TGTGCCAGCAGCGAAAACTATGGCTACACCTTC
CASSENYGYTF
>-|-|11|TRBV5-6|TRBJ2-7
TGTGCCAGCAGCTTGAATGACGAGCAGTACTTC
CASSLNDEQYF
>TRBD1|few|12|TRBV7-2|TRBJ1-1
TGTGCCAGCAGTTACAGGGGCACTGAAGCTTTCTTT
CASSYRGTEAFF
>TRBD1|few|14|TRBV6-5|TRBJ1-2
TGTGCCAGCAGAGGACAGGGCTTTAACTATGGCTACACCTTC
CASRGQGFNYGYTF
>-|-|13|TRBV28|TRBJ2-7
TGTGCCAGCAGCAAACCGATAAGCTACGAGCAGTACTTC
CASSKPISYEQYF
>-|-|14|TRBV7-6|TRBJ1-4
TGTGCCAGCAGCTTAGCCCCGGGAGGCGAAAAACTGTTTTTT
CASSLAPGGEKLFF
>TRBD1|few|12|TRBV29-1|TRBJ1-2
TGCAGCGTGGACAGGGTTTCTGATGGCTACACCTTC
CSVDRVSDGYTF
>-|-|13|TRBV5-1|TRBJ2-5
TGCGCCAGCAGCTTGGGACATGGGGAGACCCAGTACTTC
CASSLGHGETQYF
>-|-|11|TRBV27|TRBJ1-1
TGTGCCAGCAGCGACGCCACTGAAGCTTTCTTT
CASSDATEAFF
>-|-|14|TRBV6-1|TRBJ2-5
TGTGCCAGCAGTGAGATGGCACCCGGGAGGACCCAGTACTTC
CASSEMAPGRTQYF
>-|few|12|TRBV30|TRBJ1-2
TGTGCCTGGAGTCCCCGCCCAGATGGCTACACCTTC
CAWSPRPDGYTF
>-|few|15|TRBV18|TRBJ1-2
TGTGCCAGCTCACCACCCGGCGGGGGTGAGGGGGGCTACACCTTC
CASSPPGGGEGGYTF
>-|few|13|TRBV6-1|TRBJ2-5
TGTGCCAGCAGTGGCACAGCCGGAGGGACCCAGTACTTC
CASSGTAGGTQYF
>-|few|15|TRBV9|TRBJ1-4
TGTGCCAGCAGCGCAAGAACCTTCCCGAACGAAAAACTGTTTTTT
CASSARTFPNEKLFF
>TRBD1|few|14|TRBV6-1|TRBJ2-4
TGTGCCAGCAGAGGAACAGGGGACGAAAACATTCAGTACTTC
CASRGTGDENIQYF
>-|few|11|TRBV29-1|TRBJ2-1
TGCAGCGTTGAGACTGTCAATGAGCAGTTCTTC
CSVETVNEQFF
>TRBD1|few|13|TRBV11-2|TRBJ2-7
TGTGCCAGCAGCCCGGACAGGGGGCGGGAGCAGTACTTC
CASSPDRGREQYF
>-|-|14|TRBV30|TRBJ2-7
TGTGCCTGGAGTGGCCTAGCTGTGGCGCTCGAGCAGTACTTC
CAWSGLAVALEQYF
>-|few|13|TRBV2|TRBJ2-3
TGTGCCAGCAGGCGGGACAGCACAGATACGCAGTATTTT
CASRRDSTDTQYF
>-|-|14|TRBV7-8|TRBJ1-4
TGTGCCAGCAGCTCGGGACATACTAATGAAAAACTGTTTTTT
CASSSGHTNEKLFF
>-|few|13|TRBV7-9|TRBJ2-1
TGTGCCAGCACCCCTCGGCAGACCAATGAGCAGTTCTTC
CASTPRQTNEQFF
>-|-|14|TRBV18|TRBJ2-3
TGTGCCAGCTCACCACCGGGCAGACCAGATACGCAGTATTTT
CASSPPGRPDTQYF
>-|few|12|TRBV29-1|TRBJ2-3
TGCAGCGGAGCTCAAGTAACAGATACGCAGTATTTT
CSGAQVTDTQYF
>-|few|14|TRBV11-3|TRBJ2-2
TGTGCCAGCAGCTTTTCCAGGGACGCCGGGGAGCTGTTTTTT
CASSFSRDAGELFF
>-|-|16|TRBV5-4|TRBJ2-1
TGTGCCAGCAGCTTCGATCACCTGATAGAGTACAATGAGCAGTTCTTC
CASSFDHLIEYNEQFF
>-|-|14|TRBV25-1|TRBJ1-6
TGTGCCAGCAGTGGTGAGAACAGAAATTCACCCCTCCACTTT
CASSGENRNSPLHF
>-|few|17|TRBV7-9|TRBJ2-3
TGTGCCAGCAGCTTAGGGGTCCAGGGGGGTCACACAGATACGCAGTATTTT
CASSLGVQGGHTDTQYF
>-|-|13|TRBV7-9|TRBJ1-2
TGTGCCAGCAGCCTTCAGGGAAACTATGGCTACACCTTC
CASSLQGNYGYTF
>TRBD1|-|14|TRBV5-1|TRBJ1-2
TGCGCCAGCAGCCCGGGACAGGGGGCCTATGGCTACACCTTC
CASSPGQGAYGYTF
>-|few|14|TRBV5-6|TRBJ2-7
TGTGCCAGCAGCTTGGGGGACGGCTCCTACGAGCAGTACTTC
CASSLGDGSYEQYF
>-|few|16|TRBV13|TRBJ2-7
TGTGCCAGCAGCTCCTACTTGAGGGCAGGGTACTACGAGCAGTACTTC
CASSSYLRAGYYEQYF
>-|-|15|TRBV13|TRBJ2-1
TGTGCCAGCATTTCTCCAGGGGCGGGTTCCCATGAGCAGTTCTTC
CASISPGAGSHEQFF